The T cell receptor beta chain described here comes from a study of blood T cell repertoires in COVID-19. The V gene's germline CDR1 is ENHRY and CDR2 SYGVKD. CDR3 size: 12 residues. V lost 10 bases and J lost 4, with 13 bases in between. Many counts were recorded for this clone. Sequencing was performed with immunoSEQ multiplex PCR; in TCRdb, only in-frame clones are kept and a portion is missing. The profile covers 60,000 to 65,000 clones, with around 77% appearing a single time and about 5% taken by the ten largest. The receptor was isolated from a woman in her sixties or seventies with COVID-19, enrolled during active disease. The sample was peripheral blood. J is TRBJ1-1 and V is TRBV10-3; D remains ambiguous. The CDR3 loop reads CATAQEGTEAFF. The CDR3 nucleotides read TGTGCCACCGCCCAGGAAGGCACTGAAGCTTTCTTT.